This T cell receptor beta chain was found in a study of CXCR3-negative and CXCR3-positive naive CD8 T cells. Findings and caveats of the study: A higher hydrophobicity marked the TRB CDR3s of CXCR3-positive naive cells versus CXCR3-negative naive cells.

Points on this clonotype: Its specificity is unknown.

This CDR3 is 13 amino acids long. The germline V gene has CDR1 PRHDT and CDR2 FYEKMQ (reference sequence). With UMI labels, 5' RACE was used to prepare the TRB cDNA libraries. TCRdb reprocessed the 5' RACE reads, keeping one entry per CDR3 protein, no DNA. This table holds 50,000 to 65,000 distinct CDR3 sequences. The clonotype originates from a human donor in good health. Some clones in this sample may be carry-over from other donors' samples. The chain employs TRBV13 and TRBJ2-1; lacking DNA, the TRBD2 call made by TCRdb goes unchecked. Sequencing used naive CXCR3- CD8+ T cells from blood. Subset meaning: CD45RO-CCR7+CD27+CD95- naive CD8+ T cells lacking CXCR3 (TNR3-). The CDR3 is CASSRDLYNEQFF.